This TCR beta chain stems from a study of blood T cell repertoires in COVID-19. Turning to the study itself: Spain, Italy and the United States supplied samples that represented acute and convalescent COVID-19. T cells, B-cell-depleted T cells, or PBMCs supplied cDNA or gDNA.

Germline-derived CDR1 and CDR2 are MNHEY and SVGAGI. The ends were cut back, 2 bases at V and 0 bases at J, with 7 bases in the middle. This CDR3 has 15 residues. Methods used by the authors: Amplified reference gene primers provided the basis for estimating nucleated cell counts. Profiled with immunoSEQ multiplex PCR; TCRdb holds only in-frame clones, not every one. V, J and clone size are taken as reported in that table, and D and trimming were inferred from the DNA itself. The repertoire holds tens of thousands of clones, with approximately 80% as singletons. The chain combines TRBV6-5 with TRBJ1-4, with no clear D. Sequences were obtained from peripheral blood. The sequence derives from a man aged 55 to 70 with acute or convalescent COVID-19. In DNA, the CDR3 is TGTGCCAGCAGTTACCAAACAGCAACTAATGAAAAACTGTTTTTT. Residues: CASSYQTATNEKLFF.